The sequence of this TCR beta chain was determined in a study of cytomegalovirus exposure and HLA in healthy donors. Whole-study results and caveats: Later analysis found that TCR beta chains associated with HLA were more clonally expanded than other, equally common chains. Because they were indistinguishable, some V segments, including TRBV6-2 and TRBV6-3, were excluded.

There are 16 residues in the CDR3. Per germline, CDR1 SGHTA and CDR2 FQGNSA. The V segment lost 1 base and the J segment 3 bases; nucleotides outside the gene matches: 5. Concerning this clone: Its antigen is still unknown.

The PCR ran on 60 Vbeta and 13 Jbeta primers. In the authors' methods: Unique TCR beta chains totaled roughly 79 million in a later count, with approximately 11 million of them shared. TCRdb's copy holds only in-frame clones and misses some; the assay was immunoSEQ multiplex PCR. V, J and clone size are taken as reported in that table, and D and trimming were inferred from the DNA itself. The sample gives around 130,000 clones, about four fifths of which show up once; around 4.1% is in the top ten. Sequencing was performed on PBMCs. The clonotype originates from a woman in her thirties or forties in good health and CMV-seronegative. The V gene is TRBV7-2, the J gene TRBJ2-7; 11 positions match TRBD2. CDR3 nucleotides: TGTGCCAGCAGCTTAGGTGCTAGCGGGGGGATCTACGAGCAGTACTTC. This encodes CASSLGASGGIYEQYF.